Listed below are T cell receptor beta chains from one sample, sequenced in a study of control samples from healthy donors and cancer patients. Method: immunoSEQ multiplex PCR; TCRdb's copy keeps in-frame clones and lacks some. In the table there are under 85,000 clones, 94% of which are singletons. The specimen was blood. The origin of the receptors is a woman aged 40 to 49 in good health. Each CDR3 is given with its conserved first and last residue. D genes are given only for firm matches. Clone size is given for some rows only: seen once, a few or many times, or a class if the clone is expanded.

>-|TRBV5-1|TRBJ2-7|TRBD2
CASSTGGDSYEQYF
TGCGCCAGCAGTACGGGAGGAGACTCCTACGAGCAGTACTTC
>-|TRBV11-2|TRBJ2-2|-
CASSPRTNTGELFF
TGTGCCAGCAGCCCCCGAACTAACACCGGGGAGCTGTTTTTT
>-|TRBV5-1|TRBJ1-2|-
CASSSTGLGGALGGYTF
TGCGCCAGCAGCTCGACCGGTTTAGGAGGGGCATTAGGAGGCTACACCTTC
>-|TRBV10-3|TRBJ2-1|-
CATGGGYNEQFF
TGTGCCACAGGTGGCGGCTACAATGAGCAGTTCTTC
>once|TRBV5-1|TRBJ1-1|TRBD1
CASSPGQGMGAFF
TGCGCCAGCAGCCCTGGACAGGGAATGGGAGCTTTCTTT
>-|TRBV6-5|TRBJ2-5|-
CASRDQETQYF
TGTGCCAGCAGGGACCAAGAGACCCAGTACTTC
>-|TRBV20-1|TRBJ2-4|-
CSASRAQGLGNIQYF
TGCAGTGCTAGTCGAGCGCAGGGGCTCGGAAACATTCAGTACTTC
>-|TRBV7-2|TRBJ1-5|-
CASSYRGGSSNQPQHF
TGTGCCAGCAGCTATAGAGGCGGTTCTAGCAATCAGCCCCAGCATTTT
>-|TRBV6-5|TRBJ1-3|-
CASPGSGNTIYF
TGTGCCAGCCCCGGGTCTGGAAACACCATATATTTT
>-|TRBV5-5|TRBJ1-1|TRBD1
CASSLRETGGLRTEAFF
TGTGCCAGCAGCTTGAGAGAGACAGGGGGTTTGAGGACTGAAGCTTTCTTT
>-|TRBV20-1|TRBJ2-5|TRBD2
CSASSGAASETQYF
TGCAGTGCTAGTAGCGGGGCCGCCAGCGAGACCCAGTACTTC
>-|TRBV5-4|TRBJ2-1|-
CASSLAWGDNEQFF
TGTGCCAGCAGCTTGGCATGGGGAGACAATGAGCAGTTCTTC
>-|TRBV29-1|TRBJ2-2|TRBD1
CSVVGQGFTGELFF
TGCAGCGTTGTCGGACAGGGGTTCACCGGGGAGCTGTTTTTT
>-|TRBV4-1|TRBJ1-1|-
CASSQDQLDTEAFF
TGCGCCAGCAGCCAAGATCAGTTAGACACTGAAGCTTTCTTT
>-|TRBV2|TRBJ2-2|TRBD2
CASRRLAVTGELFF
TGTGCCAGCCGTCGGCTAGCGGTCACCGGGGAGCTGTTTTTT
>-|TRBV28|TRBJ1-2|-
CASSLGPRGGGYTF
TGTGCCAGCAGTTTGGGGCCCCGGGGTGGTGGCTACACCTTC
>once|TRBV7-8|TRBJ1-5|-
CASSPTGFHQPQHF
TGTGCCAGCAGTCCCACAGGGTTCCATCAGCCCCAGCATTTT
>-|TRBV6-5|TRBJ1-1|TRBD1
CASSYAPGTGGTEAFF
TGTGCCAGCAGTTACGCACCCGGGACAGGGGGCACTGAAGCTTTCTTT
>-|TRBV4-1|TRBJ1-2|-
CASRPSGIYGYTF
TGCGCCAGCAGGCCCAGTGGTATCTATGGCTACACCTTC
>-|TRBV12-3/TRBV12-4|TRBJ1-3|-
CASSWNRNTIYF
TGTGCCAGCAGCTGGAACAGAAACACCATATATTTT
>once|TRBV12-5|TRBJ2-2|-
CASGLVFLGGLGTGELFF
TGTGCTAGTGGTTTGGTTTTTTTGGGGGGGCTGGGCACCGGGGAGCTGTTTTTT
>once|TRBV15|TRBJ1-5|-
CATSRDGRGDQPQHF
TGTGCCACCAGCAGAGACGGCAGGGGCGATCAGCCCCAGCATTTT
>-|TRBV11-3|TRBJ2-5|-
CASSLAEKETQYF
TGTGCCAGCAGCTTAGCGGAGAAGGAGACCCAGTACTTC
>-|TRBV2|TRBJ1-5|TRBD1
CASSAGQGTRQPQHF
TGTGCCAGCAGCGCGGGACAGGGTACTCGTCAGCCCCAGCATTTT
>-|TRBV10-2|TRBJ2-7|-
CASANQGPSYEQYF
TGCGCCAGCGCGAATCAGGGGCCCTCCTACGAGCAGTACTTC
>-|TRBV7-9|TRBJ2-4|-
CASSRDGENIQYF
TGTGCCAGCAGCCGCGACGGTGAGAACATTCAGTACTTC
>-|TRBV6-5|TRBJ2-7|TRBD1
CASSYSVLGQGYEQYF
TGTGCCAGCAGTTACTCAGTCCTGGGACAGGGTTACGAGCAGTACTTC
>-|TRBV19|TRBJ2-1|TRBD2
CASSIPGRAADNEQFF
TGTGCCAGTAGTATCCCCGGGAGGGCCGCGGACAATGAGCAGTTCTTC
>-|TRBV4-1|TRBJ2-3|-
CASSHGSGWLDTQYF
TGCGCCAGCAGCCACGGTTCTGGCTGGTTAGATACGCAGTATTTT